This TCR beta chain appears in the sequencing data of a study of blood T cell repertoires in COVID-19 (dated by TCRdb to the early 2020s). At the level of the whole study: Samples from collaborators originated in the United States, Italy and Spain and spanned both the acute and convalescent phases of COVID-19. The samples were drawn from the first 160 participants of the ongoing ImmuneRACE study and from over a thousand subjects provided by 6 global collaborators. The repertoires were made available in a free public database intended to serve as a resource for research on the immune response to SARS-CoV-2. Where available, HLA class I and class II types were obtained from metadata supplied by the sample provider rather than from assay-based typing. Nearly every sample came with metadata listing a de-identified subject ID, COVID-19 status, age in years and sex. Subjects who had been exposed to COVID-19, were actively infected with it, or had recovered from it provided the deeply sampled blood TCRbeta repertoires that made up the dataset. The prospective study material was composed of cDNA or gDNA derived from T cells, B-cell-depleted T cells, or PBMCs.

Enrolling through a virtual design, the prospective study's participants ranged in age from roughly 18 to 100 years and lived across around 25 United States geographic areas. Cohort assignment in the prospective study relied on participant-reported clinical history from a screening survey and a study questionnaire. A participant counted as exposed if, within 2 weeks of entering the study, that participant had been in contact with someone who had a PCR-confirmed or clinician-diagnosed COVID-19 case. Mobile phlebotomists in the prospective study collected whole blood, serum and a nasopharyngeal or oropharyngeal swab from every participant. Additional blood draws and questionnaires over an approximately two-month period could optionally be provided by prospective study participants. Prospective study blood samples were shipped either frozen or at room temperature before DNA extraction. The CDR3 goes from the cysteine to the phenylalanine over 17 residues. Of all the DNA, just the CDR3 is kept, 51 bases in frame from base 1.

The immunoSEQ Assay, a bias-controlled multiplex PCR, was used to amplify TCRbeta CDR3 regions from genomic DNA. The original methods were these. The number of nucleated cells in each sample was estimated from the amplification of reference gene primers within the assay. To quantify the absolute abundance of each unique TCRbeta CDR3 rearrangement, sequence reads were collapsed and filtered. Productive Simpson clonality was computed per sample as the square root of Simpson's diversity index over productive rearrangements. TCRdb carries this immuneACCESS record with in-frame sequences only. Its versions omit some clonotypes, under half of them owing to an unresolved V gene in the studies checked, with the rest unexplained. V and J calls and clone size are given by that table; D and trimming were obtained from the DNA. This sample holds hundreds of thousands of clones; 83% were observed only once. The ten largest account for approximately 4.9% of the sample.

Broad study findings and their caveats: Clinical and demographic metadata were provided uncurated, with the amount varying by source and participant.

A word on this clone: Its antigen is currently not known. One base away there is no much larger clone; base qualities are not given.

Sequenced sample: PBMCs or T cells enriched from blood (not recorded which). This receptor chain uses TRBV21-1 and TRBJ2-3; the tabulated D call, TRBD1, remains unverified against the DNA. TRBV21-1 is a documented pseudogene. This TCR came from a woman in her forties or fifties who had been exposed to COVID-19. The CDR3 is CASSNYRDRGPEDTQYF. The sequenced DNA is TGTGCCAGCAGCAATTATAGGGACAGGGGGCCTGAAGATACGCAGTATTTT.